This T cell receptor beta chain emerged from a study of T-cell memory formation after mild COVID-19 (dated by TCRdb to the early 2020s). With regard to the full study: Most TCR sequence clusters were specific to one of the two donors. T-cell clones expanding and contracting after mild COVID-19 in a couple of donors were tracked by longitudinal TCRalpha and TCRbeta repertoire sequencing. The cohort comprised two young, previously healthy adult volunteers, one female and one male. What the work shows at the level of the full study, not this receptor alone: Some responding clones were detected in pre-infection memory, suggesting pre-existing cross-reactive memory T cells joined the SARS-CoV-2 response. The second-wave clones that peaked on day 37 were not confirmed to be SARS-CoV-2 specific. Contracting CD4+ clones appeared mostly in the CM and EM memory subsets, whereas CD8+ clones were enriched in EMRA. Only a couple of mild cases were covered by the study, and larger cohorts that include severe cases with pre-infection samples were considered necessary. Balanced CD4/CD8 phenotypes were observed for clones contracting from day 15 to 85, whereas a bias towards CD4+ was observed for a second wave of clones expanding from day 15 to 37.

Sequenced on an Illumina NovaSeq 6000. Using 5'RACE with constant-segment primers, TCRalpha and TCRbeta cDNA libraries were constructed, with sample barcodes and unique molecular identifiers added in the process. RNA was extracted from every sample with Trizol reagent. The libraries were amplified in two PCR steps, and the second step added a second sample barcode and Illumina TruSeq adapters. Sequencing of the libraries was done on an Illumina NovaSeq, producing 2 x 150 bp paired-end reads. Processing in the source paper ran as follows. The reads were demultiplexed and collapsed into UMI-guided consensus sequences using migec v1.2.7. Using mixcr v2.1.11, UMI consensuses were aligned to TRA and TRB V and J templates and then assembled into clonotypes. Clonotypes were classified as expanded or contracted when called significant by both edgeR and NoisET, with noise models trained on biological replicates. For edgeR calls, the cutoffs were a false discovery rate-adjusted p below 0.01 and a log2 fold-change threshold of 1. PCA with hierarchical clustering of max-normalized trajectories of the 1000 most abundant clonotypes was used as exploratory dynamics analysis. Each responding clone was given a CD4 or CD8 phenotype based on the CD4+ and CD8+ repertoires, which had been sequenced separately. Through fastp at Q25 and MiXCR, TCRdb rebuilt clones from the public reads, retaining in-frame beta chains. When rows share a CDR3 protein, they turn into one entry using the most common DNA and genes. TCRdb's processing, not the authors' own work, is the source of the V and J calls. This sample has about 440,000 distinct CDR3 sequences in its table, and around 18% of those were observed once. The ten largest account for roughly 8% of the sample.

PBMCs were isolated by Ficoll-Paque density gradient centrifugation. Trimmed from V: 6 bases; trimmed from J: 4 bases; junction bases lacking a gene match: 9. The CDR3 sequence holds 14 residues, the cysteine and phenylalanine included. The sequence is cut down to CDR3 DNA, 42 bases in frame from base 1. The germline V gene (reference sequence) yields SEHNR for CDR1 and FQNEAQ for CDR2. This clonotype came up a few times. Its antigen specificity is not known. Per-nucleotide qualities are absent, and no much larger clonotype sits a single base away. This receptor was taken from an adult woman who had mild COVID-19 (a few samples of this study predate the infection). The sample titles of this study are shuffled in the database, so cell type and time point are left out; the donor was told from shared clones. The source material was PBMCs or a T cell subset sorted from them (not recorded which). This receptor chain uses TRBV7-9 and TRBJ2-7, and 7 junction bases match TRBD1. CDR3 region: CASSFDRVVYEQYF. The sequence in DNA is TGTGCCAGCAGTTTTGACAGGGTAGTATACGAGCAGTACTTC.